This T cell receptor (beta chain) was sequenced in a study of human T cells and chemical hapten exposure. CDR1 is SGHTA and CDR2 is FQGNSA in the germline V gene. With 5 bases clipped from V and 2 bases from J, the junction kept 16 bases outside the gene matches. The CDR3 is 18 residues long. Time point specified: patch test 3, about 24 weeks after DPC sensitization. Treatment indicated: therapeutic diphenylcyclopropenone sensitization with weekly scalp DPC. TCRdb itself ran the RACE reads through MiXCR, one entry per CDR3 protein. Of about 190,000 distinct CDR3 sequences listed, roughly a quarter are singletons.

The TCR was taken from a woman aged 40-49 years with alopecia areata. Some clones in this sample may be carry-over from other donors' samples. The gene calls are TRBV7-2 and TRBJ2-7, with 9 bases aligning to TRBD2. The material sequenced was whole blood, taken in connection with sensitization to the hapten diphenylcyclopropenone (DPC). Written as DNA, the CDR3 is TGTGCCAGCAGCCCAAGAGCCACCGGGGCGGGGGGGGCCTACGAGCAGTACTTC. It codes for CASSPRATGAGGAYEQYF.